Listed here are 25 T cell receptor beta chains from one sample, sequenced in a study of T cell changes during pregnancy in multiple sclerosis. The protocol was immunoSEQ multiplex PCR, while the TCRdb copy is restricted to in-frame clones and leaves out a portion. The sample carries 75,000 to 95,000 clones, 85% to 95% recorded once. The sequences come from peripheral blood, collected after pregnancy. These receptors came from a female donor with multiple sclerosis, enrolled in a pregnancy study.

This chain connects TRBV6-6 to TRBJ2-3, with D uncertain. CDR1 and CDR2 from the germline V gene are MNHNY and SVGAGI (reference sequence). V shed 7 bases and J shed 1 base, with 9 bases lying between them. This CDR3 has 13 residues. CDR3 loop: CASTPSGTDTQYF. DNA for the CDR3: TGTGCCAGCACACCGTCGGGCACAGATACGCAGTATTTT.

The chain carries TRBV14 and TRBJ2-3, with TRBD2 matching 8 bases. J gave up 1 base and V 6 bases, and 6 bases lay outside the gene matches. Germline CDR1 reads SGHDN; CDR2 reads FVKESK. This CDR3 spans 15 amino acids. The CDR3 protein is CASSPGGRRTDTQYF. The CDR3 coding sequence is TGTGCCAGCAGTCCAGGCGGGAGGCGCACAGATACGCAGTATTTT.

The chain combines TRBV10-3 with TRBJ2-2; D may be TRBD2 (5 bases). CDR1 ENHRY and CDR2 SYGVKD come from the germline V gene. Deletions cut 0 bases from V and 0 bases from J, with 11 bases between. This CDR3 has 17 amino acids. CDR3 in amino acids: CAISESVAGANTGELFF. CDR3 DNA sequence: TGTGCCATCAGTGAGTCGGTTGCCGGGGCGAACACCGGGGAGCTGTTTTTT.

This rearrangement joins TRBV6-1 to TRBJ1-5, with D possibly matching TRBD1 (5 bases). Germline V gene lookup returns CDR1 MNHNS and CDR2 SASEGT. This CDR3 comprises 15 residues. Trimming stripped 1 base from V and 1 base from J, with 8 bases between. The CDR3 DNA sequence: TGTGCCAGCAGTGAAGAGGCAGGGAGCAATCAGCCCCAGCATTTT. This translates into CASSEEAGSNQPQHF.

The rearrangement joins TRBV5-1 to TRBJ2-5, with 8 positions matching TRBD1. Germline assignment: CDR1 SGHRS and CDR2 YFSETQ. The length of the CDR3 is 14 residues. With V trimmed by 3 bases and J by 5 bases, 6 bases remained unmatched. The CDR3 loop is CASSWGQVKETQYF. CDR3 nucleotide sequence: TGCGCCAGCAGCTGGGGACAGGTTAAGGAGACCCAGTACTTC.

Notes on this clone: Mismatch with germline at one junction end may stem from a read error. CDR3: CASTLLLQGASSEQYF. As DNA, the CDR3 is TGTGCCAGCACCTTACTACTCCAGGGGGCTTCAAGCGAGCAGTACTTC. This sequence joins TRBV7-8 and TRBJ2-7; 8 bases agree with TRBD1. Looked up from germline, CDR1 is SGHVS and CDR2 is FQNEAQ. The CDR3 runs 16 residues.

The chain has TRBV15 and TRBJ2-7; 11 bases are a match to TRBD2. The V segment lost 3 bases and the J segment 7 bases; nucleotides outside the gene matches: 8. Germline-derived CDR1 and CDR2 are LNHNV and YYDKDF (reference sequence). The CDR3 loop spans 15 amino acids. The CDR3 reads CATSRDSGRAEEQYF. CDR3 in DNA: TGTGCCACCAGCAGGGATAGCGGGAGGGCCGAGGAGCAGTACTTC.

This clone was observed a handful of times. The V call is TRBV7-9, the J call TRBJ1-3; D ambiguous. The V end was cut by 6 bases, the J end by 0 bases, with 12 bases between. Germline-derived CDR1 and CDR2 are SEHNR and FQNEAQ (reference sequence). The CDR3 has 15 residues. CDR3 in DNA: TGTGCCAGCAGGACCTCGGGAGGCTCTGGAAACACCATATATTTT. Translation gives CASRTSGGSGNTIYF.

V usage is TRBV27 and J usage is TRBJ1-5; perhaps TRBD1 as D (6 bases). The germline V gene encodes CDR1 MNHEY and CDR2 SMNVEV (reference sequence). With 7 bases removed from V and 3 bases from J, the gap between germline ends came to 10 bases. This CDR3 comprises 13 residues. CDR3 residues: CASMTGPNQPQHF. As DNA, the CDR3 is TGTGCCAGCATGACAGGCCCCAATCAGCCCCAGCATTTT.

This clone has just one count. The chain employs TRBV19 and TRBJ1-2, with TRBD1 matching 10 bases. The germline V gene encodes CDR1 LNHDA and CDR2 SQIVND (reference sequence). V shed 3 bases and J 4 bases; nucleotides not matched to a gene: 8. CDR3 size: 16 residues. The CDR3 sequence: CASSMNRDRGGYGYTF. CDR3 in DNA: TGTGCCAGTAGTATGAACCGGGACAGGGGCGGCTATGGCTACACCTTC.

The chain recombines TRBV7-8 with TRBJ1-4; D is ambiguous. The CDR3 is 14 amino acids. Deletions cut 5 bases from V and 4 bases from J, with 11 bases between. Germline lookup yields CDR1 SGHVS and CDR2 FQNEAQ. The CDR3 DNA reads TGTGCCAGCAGCCCGGAGGGCAGTAATGAAAAACTGTTTTTT. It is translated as CASSPEGSNEKLFF.

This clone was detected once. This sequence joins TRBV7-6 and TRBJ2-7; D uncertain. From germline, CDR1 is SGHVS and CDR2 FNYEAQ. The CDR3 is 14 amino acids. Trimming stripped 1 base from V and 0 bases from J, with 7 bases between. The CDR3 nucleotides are TGTGCCAGCAGCTTAGAGTTCGGCTCCTACGAGCAGTACTTC. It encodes CASSLEFGSYEQYF.

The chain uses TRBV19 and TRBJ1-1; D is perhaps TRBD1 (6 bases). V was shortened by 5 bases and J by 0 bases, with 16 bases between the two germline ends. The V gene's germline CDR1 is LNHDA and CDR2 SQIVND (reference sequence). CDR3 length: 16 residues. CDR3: CASSLSKGQMNTEAFF. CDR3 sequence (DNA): TGTGCCAGTAGTCTATCAAAAGGACAGATGAACACTGAAGCTTTCTTT. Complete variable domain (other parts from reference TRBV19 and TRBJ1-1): DGGITQSPKYLFRKEGQNVTLSCEQNLNHDAMYWYRQDPGQGLRLIYYSQIVNDFQKGDIAEGYSVSREKKESFPLTVTSAQKNPTAFYLCASSLSKGQMNTEAFFGQGTRLTVV.

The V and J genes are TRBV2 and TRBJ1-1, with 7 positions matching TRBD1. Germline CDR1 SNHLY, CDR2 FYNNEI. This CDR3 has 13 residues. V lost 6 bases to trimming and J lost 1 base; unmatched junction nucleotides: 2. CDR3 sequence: CASRGQTNTEAFF. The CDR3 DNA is TGTGCCAGCAGGGGACAGACGAACACTGAAGCTTTCTTT.

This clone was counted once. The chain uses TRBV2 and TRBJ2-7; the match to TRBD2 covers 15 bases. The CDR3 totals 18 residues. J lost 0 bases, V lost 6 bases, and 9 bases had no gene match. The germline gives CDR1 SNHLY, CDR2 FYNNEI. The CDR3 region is CASRKGTSGGLSSYEQYF. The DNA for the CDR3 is TGTGCCAGCAGAAAAGGGACTAGCGGGGGGCTCAGCTCCTACGAGCAGTACTTC.

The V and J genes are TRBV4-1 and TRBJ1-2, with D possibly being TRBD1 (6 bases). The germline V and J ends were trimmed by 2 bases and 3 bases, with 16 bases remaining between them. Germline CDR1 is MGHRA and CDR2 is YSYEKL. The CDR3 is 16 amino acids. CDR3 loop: CASSQPREKGDYGYTF. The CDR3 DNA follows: TGCGCCAGCAGCCAACCTCGAGAGAAGGGGGACTATGGCTACACCTTC.

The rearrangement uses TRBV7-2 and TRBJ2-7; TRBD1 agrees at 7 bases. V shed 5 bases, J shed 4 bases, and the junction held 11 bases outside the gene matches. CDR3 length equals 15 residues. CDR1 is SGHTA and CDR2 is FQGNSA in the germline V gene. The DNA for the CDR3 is TGTGCCAGCAGCCAAGGGACAGCATTTTCGTACGAGCAGTACTTC. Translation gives CASSQGTAFSYEQYF.

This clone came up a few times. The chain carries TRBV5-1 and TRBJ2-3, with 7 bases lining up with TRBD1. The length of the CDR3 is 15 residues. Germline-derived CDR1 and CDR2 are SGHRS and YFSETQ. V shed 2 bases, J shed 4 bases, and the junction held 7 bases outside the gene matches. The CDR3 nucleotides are TGCGCCAGCAGCTTCGACAGGGTTGGTGCAGATACGCAGTATTTT. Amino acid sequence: CASSFDRVGADTQYF.

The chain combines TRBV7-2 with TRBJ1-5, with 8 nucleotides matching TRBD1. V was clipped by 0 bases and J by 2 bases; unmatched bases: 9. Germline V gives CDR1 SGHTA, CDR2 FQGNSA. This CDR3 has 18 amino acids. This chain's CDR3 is CASSLAVGTGGRNQPQHF. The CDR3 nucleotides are TGTGCCAGCAGCTTAGCGGTGGGGACAGGAGGTCGCAATCAGCCCCAGCATTTT.

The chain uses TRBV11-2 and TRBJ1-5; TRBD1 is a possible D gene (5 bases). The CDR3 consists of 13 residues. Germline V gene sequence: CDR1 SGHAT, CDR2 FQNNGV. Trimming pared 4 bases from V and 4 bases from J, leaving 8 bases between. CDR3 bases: TGTGCCAGCAGCTCGACAGCTAATCAGCCCCAGCATTTT. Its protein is CASSSTANQPQHF.

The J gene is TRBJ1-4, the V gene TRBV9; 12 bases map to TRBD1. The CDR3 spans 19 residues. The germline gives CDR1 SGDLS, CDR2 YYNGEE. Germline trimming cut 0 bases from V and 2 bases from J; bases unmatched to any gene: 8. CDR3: CASSVDPGGQGATNEKLFF. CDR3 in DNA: TGTGCCAGCAGCGTAGACCCGGGGGGACAGGGGGCGACTAATGAAAAACTGTTTTTT. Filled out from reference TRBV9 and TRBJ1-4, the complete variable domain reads DSGVTQTPKHLITATGQRVTLRCSPRSGDLSVYWYQQSLDQGLQFLIQYYNGEERAKGNILERFSAQQFPDLHSELNLSSLELGDSALYFCASSVDPGGQGATNEKLFFGSGTQLSVL.

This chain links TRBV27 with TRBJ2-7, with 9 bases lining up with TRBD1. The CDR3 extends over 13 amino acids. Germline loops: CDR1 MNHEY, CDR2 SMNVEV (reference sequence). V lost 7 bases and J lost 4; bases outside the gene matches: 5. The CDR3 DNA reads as TGTGCCAGCAAGGACAGGGGAAGATACGAGCAGTACTTC. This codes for CASKDRGRYEQYF.

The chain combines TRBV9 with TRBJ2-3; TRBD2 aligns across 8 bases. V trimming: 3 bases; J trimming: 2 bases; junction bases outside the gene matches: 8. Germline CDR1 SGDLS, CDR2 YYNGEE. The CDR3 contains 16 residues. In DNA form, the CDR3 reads TGTGCCAGCAGCGAGTCGGGGGGGTTCCTCACAGATACGCAGTATTTT. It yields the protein CASSESGGFLTDTQYF.

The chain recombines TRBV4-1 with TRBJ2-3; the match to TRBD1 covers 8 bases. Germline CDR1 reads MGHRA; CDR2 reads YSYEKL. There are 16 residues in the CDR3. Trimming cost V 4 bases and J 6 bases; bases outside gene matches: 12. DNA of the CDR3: TGCGCCAGCAGCCGAGGGACAGGTCCTTTTTCGGATACGCAGTATTTT. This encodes CASSRGTGPFSDTQYF.

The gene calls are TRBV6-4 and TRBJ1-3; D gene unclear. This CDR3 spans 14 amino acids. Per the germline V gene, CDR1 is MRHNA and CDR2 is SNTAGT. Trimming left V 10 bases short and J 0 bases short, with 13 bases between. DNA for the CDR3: TGTGCCATCCTGCGGCGCACCTCTGGAAACACCATATATTTT. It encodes CAILRRTSGNTIYF.